The rows below give T cell receptor beta chains drawn from one sample of a study of T cell repertoires in cytomegalovirus infection. Each CDR3 protein gets one entry after TCRdb re-called the reads with MiXCR. The repertoire holds approximately 340,000 distinct CDR3 sequences, with roughly 29% as singletons. These receptors lack a known antigen. The sequencing used cultured PBMCs, collected from culture after CMV antigen stimulation. These TCRs come from a human donor in good health (CMV status not recorded). Some clones in this sample may be carry-over from other donors' samples. Each CDR3 is given with its conserved first and last residue. The D gene is left open where the match is weak. The listing skips clone size in some rows; elsewhere it reads once, few, many or a size class.

D gene: TRBD1; J gene: TRBJ2-1; clone size: -; V gene: TRBV23-1; CDR3 protein: CASSHPTGGNEQFF; CDR3 DNA: TGCGCCAGCAGTCACCCGACAGGGGGCAATGAGCAGTTCTTC
D gene: TRBD2; J gene: TRBJ2-5; clone size: many; V gene: TRBV11-2; CDR3 protein: CASSSTSGSQGETQYF; CDR3 DNA: TGTGCCAGCAGCTCGACTAGCGGGAGTCAAGGGGAGACCCAGTACTTC
D gene: -; J gene: TRBJ1-5; clone size: -; V gene: TRBV25-1; CDR3 protein: CASSKTGGQPQHF; CDR3 DNA: TGTGCCAGCAGTAAGACAGGAGGTCAGCCCCAGCATTTT
D gene: -; J gene: TRBJ1-5; clone size: few; V gene: TRBV12-3/TRBV12-4; CDR3 protein: CASSLPVTVGNQPQHF; CDR3 DNA: TGTGCCAGCAGTTTACCCGTGACAGTTGGAAATCAGCCCCAGCATTTT
D gene: -; J gene: TRBJ1-3; clone size: -; V gene: TRBV25-1; CDR3 protein: CASSDPGQLGNTIYF; CDR3 DNA: TGTGCCAGCAGTGATCCAGGACAGCTCGGAAACACCATATATTTT
D gene: -; J gene: TRBJ1-5; clone size: many; V gene: TRBV6-1; CDR3 protein: CASSFRAGRYYSNQPQHF; CDR3 DNA: TGTGCCAGCAGTTTCAGGGCAGGGCGATACTATAGCAATCAGCCCCAGCATTTT
D gene: -; J gene: TRBJ2-5; clone size: once; V gene: TRBV27; CDR3 protein: CASSFARGETQYF; CDR3 DNA: TGTGCCAGCAGTTTTGCCAGGGGAGAGACCCAGTACTTC
D gene: -; J gene: TRBJ2-5; clone size: -; V gene: TRBV11-1; CDR3 protein: CASSLRRTQETQYF; CDR3 DNA: TGTGCCAGCAGCTTACGGCGGACCCAAGAGACCCAGTACTTC
D gene: TRBD1; J gene: TRBJ2-5; clone size: -; V gene: TRBV7-9; CDR3 protein: CASSLALRTGGRSETQYF; CDR3 DNA: TGTGCCAGCAGCTTAGCGCTAAGGACAGGGGGCCGTTCGGAGACCCAGTACTTC
D gene: TRBD2; J gene: TRBJ2-1; clone size: -; V gene: TRBV6-5; CDR3 protein: CASSSPGLGLNEQFF; CDR3 DNA: TGTGCCAGCAGTTCACCGGGACTAGGCCTCAATGAGCAGTTCTTC
D gene: -; J gene: TRBJ2-1; clone size: few; V gene: TRBV2; CDR3 protein: CASSEKGRGFSYNEQFF; CDR3 DNA: TGTGCCAGCAGTGAAAAAGGAAGAGGTTTTTCCTACAATGAGCAGTTCTTC
D gene: TRBD1; J gene: TRBJ1-5; clone size: few; V gene: TRBV7-6; CDR3 protein: CASSSRQGANQPQHF; CDR3 DNA: TGTGCCAGCAGCTCTAGACAGGGGGCAAATCAGCCCCAGCATTTT
D gene: -; J gene: TRBJ2-3; clone size: -; V gene: TRBV3-1; CDR3 protein: CASSQEVGADTQYF; CDR3 DNA: TGTGCCAGCAGCCAAGAAGTGGGAGCTGATACGCAGTATTTT
D gene: TRBD1; J gene: TRBJ1-1; clone size: few; V gene: TRBV19; CDR3 protein: CASSIGRDRRDTEAFF; CDR3 DNA: TGTGCCAGTAGTATCGGCCGGGACAGGAGGGACACTGAAGCTTTCTTT
D gene: -; J gene: TRBJ1-6; clone size: once; V gene: TRBV28; CDR3 protein: CASSSGNSPLHF; CDR3 DNA: TGTGCCAGCAGTTCAGGGAATTCACCCCTCCACTTT
D gene: TRBD1; J gene: TRBJ2-6; clone size: once; V gene: TRBV24-1; CDR3 protein: CATSDSTTGQPSGANVLTF; CDR3 DNA: TGTGCCACCAGTGATTCTACCACGGGACAGCCCTCTGGGGCCAACGTCCTGACTTTC
D gene: TRBD2; J gene: TRBJ2-5; clone size: -; V gene: TRBV5-6; CDR3 protein: CASNTPSGFKETQYF; CDR3 DNA: TGTGCCAGCAACACGCCTAGCGGATTTAAAGAGACCCAGTACTTC
D gene: TRBD1; J gene: TRBJ1-1; clone size: many; V gene: TRBV12-3/TRBV12-4; CDR3 protein: CASTARQGSNTEAFF; CDR3 DNA: TGTGCCAGCACCGCCAGACAGGGCTCGAACACTGAAGCTTTCTTT
D gene: -; J gene: TRBJ1-1; clone size: -; V gene: TRBV11-2; CDR3 protein: CASSSDGMNTEAFF; CDR3 DNA: TGTGCCAGCAGCTCTGACGGTATGAACACTGAAGCTTTCTTT